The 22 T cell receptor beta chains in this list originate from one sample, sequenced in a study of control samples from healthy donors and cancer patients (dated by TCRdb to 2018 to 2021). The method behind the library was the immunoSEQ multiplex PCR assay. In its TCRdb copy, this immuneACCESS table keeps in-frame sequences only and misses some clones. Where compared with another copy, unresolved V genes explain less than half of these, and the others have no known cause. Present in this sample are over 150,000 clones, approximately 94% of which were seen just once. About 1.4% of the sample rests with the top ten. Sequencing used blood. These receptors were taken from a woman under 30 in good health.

CDR3 DNA sequence: TGTGCCAGCAGCCCGTGGGGAGCCGGAGAAACTGTGGCCAACGTCCTGACTTTC. This encodes CASSPWGAGETVANVLTF. The rearrangement links TRBV7-6 to TRBJ2-6; maybe TRBD2 (5 bases). The CDR3 covers 18 residues. Trimming took 5 bases from V and 6 from J, leaving 23 bases between them. In germline, CDR1 is SGHVS, CDR2 FNYEAQ. Looking up the rest from reference TRBV7-6 and TRBJ2-6 gives the full variable domain: GAGVSQSPRYKVTKRGQDVALRCDPISGHVSLYWYRQALGQGPEFLTYFNYEAQQDKSGLPNDRFSAERPEGSISTLTIQRTEQRDSAMYRCASSPWGAGETVANVLTFGAGSRLTVL.

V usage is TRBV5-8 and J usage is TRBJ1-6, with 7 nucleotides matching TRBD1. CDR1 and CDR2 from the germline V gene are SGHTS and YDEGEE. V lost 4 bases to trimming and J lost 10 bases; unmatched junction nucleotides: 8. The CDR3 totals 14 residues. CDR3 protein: CASSPTGAWSPLHF. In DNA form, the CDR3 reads TGTGCCAGCAGCCCAACAGGGGCTTGGTCACCCCTCCACTTT.

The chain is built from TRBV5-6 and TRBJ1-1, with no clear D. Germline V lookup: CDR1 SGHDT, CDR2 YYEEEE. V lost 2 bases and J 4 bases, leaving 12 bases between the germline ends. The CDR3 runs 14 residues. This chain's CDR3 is CASSFLRVSTEAFF. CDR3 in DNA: TGTGCCAGCAGCTTTCTTAGGGTTAGCACTGAAGCTTTCTTT.

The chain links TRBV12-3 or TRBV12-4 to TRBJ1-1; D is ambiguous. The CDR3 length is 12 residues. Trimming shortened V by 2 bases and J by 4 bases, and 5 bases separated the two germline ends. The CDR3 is CASSLWGTEAFF. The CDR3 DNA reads TGTGCCAGCAGTTTATGGGGCACTGAAGCTTTCTTT.

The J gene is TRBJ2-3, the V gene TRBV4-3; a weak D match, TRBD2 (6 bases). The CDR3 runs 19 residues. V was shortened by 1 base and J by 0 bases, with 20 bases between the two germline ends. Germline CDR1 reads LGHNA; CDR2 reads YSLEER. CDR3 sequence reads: CASSQGTVVSGSSTDTQYF. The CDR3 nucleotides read TGCGCCAGCAGCCAAGGAACGGTCGTTAGCGGTTCTAGCACAGATACGCAGTATTTT.

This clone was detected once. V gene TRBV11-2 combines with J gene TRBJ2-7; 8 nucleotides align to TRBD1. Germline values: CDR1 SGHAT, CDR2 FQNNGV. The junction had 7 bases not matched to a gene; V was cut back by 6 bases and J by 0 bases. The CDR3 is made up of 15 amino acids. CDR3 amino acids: CASSPAGGFSYEQYF. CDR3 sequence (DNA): TGTGCCAGCAGTCCCGCAGGGGGCTTCTCCTACGAGCAGTACTTC. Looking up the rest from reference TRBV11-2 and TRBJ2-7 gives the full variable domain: EAGVAQSPRYKIIEKRQSVAFWCNPISGHATLYWYQQILGQGPKLLIQFQNNGVVDDSQLPKDRFSAERLKGVDSTLKIQPAKLEDSAVYLCASSPAGGFSYEQYFGPGTRLTVT.

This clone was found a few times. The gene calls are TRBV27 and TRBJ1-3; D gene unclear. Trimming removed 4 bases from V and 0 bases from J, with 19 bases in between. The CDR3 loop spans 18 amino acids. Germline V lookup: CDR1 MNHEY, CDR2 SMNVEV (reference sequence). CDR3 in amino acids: CASSSSGSAYISGNTIYF. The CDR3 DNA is TGTGCCAGCAGTTCGTCGGGGAGTGCGTATATCTCTGGAAACACCATATATTTT.

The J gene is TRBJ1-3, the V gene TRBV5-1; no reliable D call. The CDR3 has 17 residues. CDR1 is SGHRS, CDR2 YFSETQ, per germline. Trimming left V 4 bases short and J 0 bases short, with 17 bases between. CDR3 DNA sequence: TGCGCCAGCAGCCCCGATATCCCCGGTTACTCTGGAAACACCATATATTTT. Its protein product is CASSPDIPGYSGNTIYF. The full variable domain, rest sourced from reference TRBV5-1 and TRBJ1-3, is KAGVTQTPRYLIKTRGQQVTLSCSPISGHRSVSWYQQTPGQGLQFLFEYFSETQRNKGNFPGRFSGRQFSNSRSEMNVSTLELGDSALYLCASSPDIPGYSGNTIYFGEGSWLTVV.

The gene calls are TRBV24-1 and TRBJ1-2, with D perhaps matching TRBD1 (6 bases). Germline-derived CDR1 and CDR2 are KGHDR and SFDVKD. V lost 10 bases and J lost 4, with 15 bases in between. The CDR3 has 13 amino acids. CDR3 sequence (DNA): TGTGCCACGAGCCAAGGGACATCCTATGGCTACACCTTC. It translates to CATSQGTSYGYTF.

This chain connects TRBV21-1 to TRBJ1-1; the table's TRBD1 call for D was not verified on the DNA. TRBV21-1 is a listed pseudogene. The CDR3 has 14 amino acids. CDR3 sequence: CASSPPQGNTEAFF. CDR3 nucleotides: TGTGCCAGCAGCCCCCCACAGGGGAACACTGAAGCTTTCTTT.

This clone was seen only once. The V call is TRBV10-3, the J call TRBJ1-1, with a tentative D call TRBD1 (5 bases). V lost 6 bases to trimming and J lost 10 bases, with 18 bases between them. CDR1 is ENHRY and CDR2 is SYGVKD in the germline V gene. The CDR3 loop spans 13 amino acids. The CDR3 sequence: CAISPTGEVGAFF. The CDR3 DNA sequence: TGTGCCATCAGCCCCACGGGGGAAGTTGGAGCTTTCTTT.

The CDR3 DNA reads TGTGCCAGCAGTCCCTGGGGGAGCGGGAGCACAGATACGCAGTATTTT. Its protein product is CASSPWGSGSTDTQYF. The V call is TRBV28, the J call TRBJ2-3; weak D call: TRBD2 (6 bases). The CDR3 extends over 16 amino acids. Germline V gene data show CDR1 as MDHEN and CDR2 as SYDVKM. The V and J ends lost 5 bases and 0 bases respectively, with 15 bases between them.

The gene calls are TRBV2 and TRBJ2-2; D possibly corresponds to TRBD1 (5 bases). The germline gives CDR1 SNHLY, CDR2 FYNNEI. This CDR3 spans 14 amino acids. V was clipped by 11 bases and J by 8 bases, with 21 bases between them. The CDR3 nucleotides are TGTGCCCTCAAATCGGACACGGCCTCGGGGGAGCTGTTTTTT. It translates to CALKSDTASGELFF.

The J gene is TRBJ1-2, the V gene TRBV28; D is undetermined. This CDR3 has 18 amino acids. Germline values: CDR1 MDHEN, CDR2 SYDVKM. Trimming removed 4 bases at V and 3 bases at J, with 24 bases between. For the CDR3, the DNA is TGTGCCAGCAGTTCCTCGTCCACAGTGGGGTTCAGCTACTATGGCTACACCTTC. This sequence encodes CASSSSSTVGFSYYGYTF.

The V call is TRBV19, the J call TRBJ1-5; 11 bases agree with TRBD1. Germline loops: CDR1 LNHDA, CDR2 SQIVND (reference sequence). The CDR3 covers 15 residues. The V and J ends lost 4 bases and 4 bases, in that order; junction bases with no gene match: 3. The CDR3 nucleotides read TGTGCCAGTAGTAATGGACAGGGGGCTAATCAGCCCCAGCATTTT. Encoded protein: CASSNGQGANQPQHF. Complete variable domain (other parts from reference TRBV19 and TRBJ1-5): DGGITQSPKYLFRKEGQNVTLSCEQNLNHDAMYWYRQDPGQGLRLIYYSQIVNDFQKGDIAEGYSVSREKKESFPLTVTSAQKNPTAFYLCASSNGQGANQPQHFGDGTRLSIL.

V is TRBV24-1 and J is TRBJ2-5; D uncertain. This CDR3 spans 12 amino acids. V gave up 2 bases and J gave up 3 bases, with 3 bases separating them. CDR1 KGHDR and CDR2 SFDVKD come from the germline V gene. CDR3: CATSDWEETQYF. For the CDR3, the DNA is TGTGCCACCAGTGATTGGGAAGAGACCCAGTACTTC.

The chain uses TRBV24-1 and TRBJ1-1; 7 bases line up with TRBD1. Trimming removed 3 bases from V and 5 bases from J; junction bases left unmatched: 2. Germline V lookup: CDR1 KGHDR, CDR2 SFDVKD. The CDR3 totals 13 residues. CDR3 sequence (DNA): TGTGCCACCAGTGATCAGACAGGGACTGAAGCTTTCTTT. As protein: CATSDQTGTEAFF.

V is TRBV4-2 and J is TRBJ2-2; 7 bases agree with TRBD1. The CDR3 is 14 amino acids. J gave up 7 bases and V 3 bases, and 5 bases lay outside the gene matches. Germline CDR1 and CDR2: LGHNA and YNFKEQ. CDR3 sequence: CASSHKGAIGELFF. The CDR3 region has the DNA TGTGCCAGCAGCCACAAGGGGGCGATCGGGGAGCTGTTTTTT.

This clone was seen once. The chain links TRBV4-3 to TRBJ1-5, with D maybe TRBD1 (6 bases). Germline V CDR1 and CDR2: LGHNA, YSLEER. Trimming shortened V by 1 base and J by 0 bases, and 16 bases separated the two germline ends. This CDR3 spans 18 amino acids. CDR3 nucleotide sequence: TGCGCCAGCAGCCAAGGGATGGGGGCGGCAGGTAGCAATCAGCCCCAGCATTTT. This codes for CASSQGMGAAGSNQPQHF.

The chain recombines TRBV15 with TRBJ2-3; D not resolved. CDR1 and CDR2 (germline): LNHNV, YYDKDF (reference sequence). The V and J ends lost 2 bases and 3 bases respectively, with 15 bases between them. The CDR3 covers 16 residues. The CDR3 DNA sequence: TGTGCCACCAGCAGACAGCCGGCCGCCACAACAGATACGCAGTATTTT. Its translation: CATSRQPAATTDTQYF. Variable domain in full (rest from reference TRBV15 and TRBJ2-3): DAMVIQNPRYQVTQFGKPVTLSCSQTLNHNVMYWYQQKSSQAPKLLFHYYDKDFNNEADTPDNFQSRRPNTSFCFLDIRSPGLGDTAMYLCATSRQPAATTDTQYFGPGTRLTVL.

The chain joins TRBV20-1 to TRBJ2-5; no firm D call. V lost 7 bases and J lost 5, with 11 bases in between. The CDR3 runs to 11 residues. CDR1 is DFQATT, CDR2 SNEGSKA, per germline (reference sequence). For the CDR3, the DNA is TGCAGTGTTCCCACGCCCGAGACCCAGTACTTC. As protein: CSVPTPETQYF.

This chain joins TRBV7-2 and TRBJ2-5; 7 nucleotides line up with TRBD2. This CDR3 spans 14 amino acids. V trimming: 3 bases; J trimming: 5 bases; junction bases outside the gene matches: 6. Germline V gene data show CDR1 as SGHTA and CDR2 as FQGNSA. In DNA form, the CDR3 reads TGTGCCAGCAGCTTCCGGGGGAGGGCCGAGACCCAGTACTTC. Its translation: CASSFRGRAETQYF.